This is a list of T cell receptor beta chains from one sample in a study of blood T cell repertoires in COVID-19. Profiled with immunoSEQ multiplex PCR; TCRdb holds only in-frame clones, not every one. Among 160,000 or so clones, around 91% were seen once, and the ten largest hold approximately 15%. What was sequenced was peripheral blood. These receptor sequences come from a woman aged 40 to 50 with acute or convalescent COVID-19. Both conserved end residues are part of each CDR3. Each record gives: CDR3 DNA, CDR3 protein, J gene, clone size, V gene, D gene. A D gene is named only where the DNA matches it firmly. A row's size may be missing; if present it is once, few, many or a size class.

TGTGCCAGCAGTAGAACCTCCGCGGGGGGCTGGGCAGATACGCAGTATTTT CASSRTSAGGWADTQYF TRBJ2-3 once TRBV27 TRBD2
TGTGCCAGCAGTGTAGGTCGGGGCACTGAAGCTTTCTTT CASSVGRGTEAFF TRBJ1-1 - TRBV25-1 -
TGTGCCAGCAGTAATACAGGGTTTGGCTACACCTTC CASSNTGFGYTF TRBJ1-2 - TRBV27 -
TGTGCCAGCAGCAAAGCGCTCCGGTTAAGGGGTAACTTGGGGGAGCAGTACTTC CASSKALRLRGNLGEQYF TRBJ2-7 - TRBV21-1 -
TGTGCCTGGAACCAGCCTAGCGGTACCTACGAGCAGTACTTC CAWNQPSGTYEQYF TRBJ2-7 - TRBV30 TRBD2
TGCGCCAGCAGCTTGGAGTCCTCCAGCTCCTATAATTCACCCCTCCACTTT CASSLESSSSYNSPLHF TRBJ1-6 - TRBV5-1 -
TGCGCCAGCAGCCAAGAGTTCGCCACTAGCGGTACAGGGGAGCAGTACTTC CASSQEFATSGTGEQYF TRBJ2-7 - TRBV4-1 TRBD2
TGTGCCAGCAGTGACCCCCCGGGAATCTACGAGCAGTACTTC CASSDPPGIYEQYF TRBJ2-7 few TRBV2 -
TGTGCCAGCAGCCACGAAGGTGACAGTGGAGTTGGTTATGGCTACACCTTC CASSHEGDSGVGYGYTF TRBJ1-2 few TRBV28 -
TGTGCCAGCATAGACAGGGAAGAGCACCATGGCTACACCTTC CASIDREEHHGYTF TRBJ1-2 - TRBV28 TRBD1
TGCGCCAGCAGCTCTAGCGGGGGGATGTACAATGAGCAGTTCTTC CASSSSGGMYNEQFF TRBJ2-1 once TRBV5-1 TRBD2
TGTGCCAGCAGTTTCGGGGACTACGAGCAGTACTTC CASSFGDYEQYF TRBJ2-7 - TRBV12-3/TRBV12-4 -
TGTGCCAGCAGCCCGGTCGGGGGGAAGACCTCTGGAAACACCATATATTTT CASSPVGGKTSGNTIYF TRBJ1-3 - TRBV11-2 -
TGTGCCAGCAGTTTTCCTAGCGGGGGGGAGTACAATGAGCAGTTCTTC CASSFPSGGEYNEQFF TRBJ2-1 - TRBV27 TRBD2
TGTGCCAGCAGCCAAAAGGCGCAGGCTCTCGAGCAGTACTTC CASSQKAQALEQYF TRBJ2-7 - TRBV3-1/TRBV3-2 -
TGTGCCAGCAGCACAGGGGGCATGAACACCGGGGAGCTGTTTTTT CASSTGGMNTGELFF TRBJ2-2 - TRBV5-6 TRBD1
TGTGCCACCAGTCGACAGGGCAACTACACCTTC CATSRQGNYTF TRBJ1-2 - TRBV24-1 TRBD1
TGTGCCAGCAGCCGACTAGCGGGGGGGCTAGGGACAGATACGCAGTATTTT CASSRLAGGLGTDTQYF TRBJ2-3 - TRBV7-3 TRBD2
TGTGCCAGCAGCGACGCCGATCGGTCCTACAATGAGCAGTTCTTC CASSDADRSYNEQFF TRBJ2-1 - TRBV9 -
TGTGCCAGCAGCCAAGAAGGTTGGGCAGCCTACGAGCAGTACTTC CASSQEGWAAYEQYF TRBJ2-7 - TRBV3-1/TRBV3-2 -
TGCAGCGTTGGTTCCGAGGGTAGGAATGAGCAGTTCTTC CSVGSEGRNEQFF TRBJ2-1 - TRBV29-1 -
TGTGCCAGCAGCTTAGACAGGGGGACTGAAGCTTTCTTT CASSLDRGTEAFF TRBJ1-1 - TRBV7-9 TRBD1
TGTGCCATCAGTGGACAACAGGGACCCCAAGAGACCCAGTACTTC CAISGQQGPQETQYF TRBJ2-5 - TRBV10-3 -
TGTGCCAGCAGTAAAGTAGCGGGAGGGGTAGAGACCCAGTACTTC CASSKVAGGVETQYF TRBJ2-5 - TRBV2 TRBD2
TGTGCCACCAGTGAACCAACAGGGGACCAAGAGACCCAGTACTTC CATSEPTGDQETQYF TRBJ2-5 - TRBV24-1 TRBD1
TGTGCCATCAGTGGAAAGGGGAGGGCCTACGAGCAGTACTTC CAISGKGRAYEQYF TRBJ2-7 once TRBV10-3 TRBD2
TGTGCCAGCAGCTCACTAGCGTCCAAGGCGGCCAACAATGAGCAGTTCTTC CASSSLASKAANNEQFF TRBJ2-1 once TRBV11-2 TRBD2
TGTGCCAGCAGGTATGCGACAGGGGTATCCAATGAGCAGTTCTTC CASRYATGVSNEQFF TRBJ2-1 - TRBV2 TRBD1